Below are 23 T cell receptor beta chains sequenced from a single sample in a study of cytomegalovirus exposure and HLA in healthy donors. Use of 60 Vbeta and 13 Jbeta primers characterized the PCR. TCRdb's table, derived via immunoSEQ multiplex PCR, lists solely in-frame clones and lacks some. The profile shows approximately 190,000 clones, 82% of them singletons. Sequencing used PBMCs. The receptors derive from a woman aged 45 to 65 in good health and CMV-seropositive.

The chain uses TRBV6-5 and TRBJ2-2; 7 nucleotides align to TRBD1. The CDR3 totals 14 residues. Germline assignment: CDR1 MNHEY and CDR2 SVGAGI. After removal of 6 bases from V and 5 bases from J, the junction contained 6 bases not matched to a gene. The CDR3 sequence is CASRYRGITGELFF. The CDR3 DNA sequence: TGTGCCAGCAGGTACAGGGGTATAACCGGGGAGCTGTTTTTT.

V is TRBV28 and J is TRBJ1-5, with unresolved D. V gave up 2 bases and J gave up 5 bases, with 10 bases separating them. Per germline, CDR1 MDHEN and CDR2 SYDVKM. This CDR3 has 14 amino acids. CDR3 nucleotide sequence: TGTGCCAGCAGTTTAATCCAAATAGATCAGCCCCAGCATTTT. Translating gives CASSLIQIDQPQHF.

V usage is TRBV6-5 and J usage is TRBJ2-7; perhaps TRBD2 as D (7 bases). The CDR3 is 13 residues long. Trimming pared 6 bases from V and 6 bases from J, leaving 15 bases between. Germline assignment: CDR1 MNHEY and CDR2 SVGAGI. This CDR3 reads CASREGGQGEQYF. Written as DNA, the CDR3 is TGTGCCAGCAGAGAGGGGGGGCAGGGCGAGCAGTACTTC.

The V call is TRBV11-2, the J call TRBJ2-3; no firm D call. The CDR3 is made up of 14 amino acids. The germline gives CDR1 SGHAT, CDR2 FQNNGV. V was clipped by 1 base and J by 4 bases, with 9 bases between them. In DNA, the CDR3 is TGTGCCAGCAGCTTAGCGGAGTGGGCAGATACGCAGTATTTT. It translates to CASSLAEWADTQYF.

This clone was seen more than once but under ten times. The chain is built from TRBV11-2 and TRBJ2-1; D gene ambiguous. The CDR3 totals 15 residues. Trimming took off 4 bases at V and 7 bases at J, with 17 bases between the two ends. Germline V gene lookup returns CDR1 SGHAT and CDR2 FQNNGV. The chain's CDR3 is CASSSLLGVSNEQFF. In nucleotides, the CDR3 is TGTGCCAGCAGCTCCCTCTTAGGAGTCAGTAATGAGCAGTTCTTC.

The rearrangement links TRBV10-3 to TRBJ2-7; D possibly corresponds to TRBD1 (6 bases). Between the trimmed V and J ends, which lost 8 bases and 7 bases, there was a span of 15 bases. Germline V gene lookup returns CDR1 ENHRY and CDR2 SYGVKD. This CDR3 has 12 amino acids. Here the CDR3 DNA reads TGTGCCATCGGCTCACAGGGCTTGGAGCAGTACTTC. Translated, it gives CAIGSQGLEQYF.

The chain employs TRBV6-5 and TRBJ2-1, with 8 bases identical to TRBD2. The V segment lost 6 bases and the J segment 10 bases; nucleotides outside the gene matches: 8. This CDR3 is 13 amino acids long. Germline CDR1 and CDR2: MNHEY and SVGAGI. The CDR3 DNA follows: TGTGCCAGCAGCTACCGAGCGGGGGAAGAGCAGTTCTTC. It yields the protein CASSYRAGEEQFF.

The chain joins TRBV7-9 to TRBJ1-6; TRBD1 aligns across 9 bases. CDR1 is SEHNR and CDR2 is FQNEAQ in the germline V gene (reference sequence). The CDR3 totals 15 residues. V lost 5 bases, J lost 7 bases, and 6 bases stayed unmatched. This chain's CDR3 is CASSVSQGANSPLHF. The CDR3 nucleotides are TGTGCCAGCAGCGTTTCACAGGGGGCGAATTCACCCCTCCACTTT.

The chain couples TRBV11-2 to TRBJ2-1, with 9 bases aligning to TRBD2. The CDR3 sequence is 15 residues long. Germline trimming cut 5 bases from V and 8 bases from J; bases unmatched to any gene: 10. CDR1 and CDR2 from the germline V gene are SGHAT and FQNNGV. CDR3 residues: CASSQAGGAFHEQFF. As DNA, the CDR3 is TGTGCCAGCAGCCAAGCGGGGGGCGCCTTCCATGAGCAGTTCTTC.

V and J are TRBV27 and TRBJ1-5, with 7 bases fitting TRBD1. V was pared by 5 bases and J by 0 bases, with 7 bases of the junction left unmatched. The CDR3 runs to 16 residues. Germline lookup yields CDR1 MNHEY and CDR2 SMNVEV (reference sequence). The CDR3 bases are TGTGCCAGCAGTCCCGTCGGGACAGTTAGCAATCAGCCCCAGCATTTT. As protein: CASSPVGTVSNQPQHF.

The chain employs TRBV28 and TRBJ1-4, with a tentative D call TRBD1 (5 bases). Trimming pared 6 bases from V and 5 bases from J, leaving 13 bases between. The V gene's germline CDR1 is MDHEN and CDR2 SYDVKM. The CDR3 length is 14 residues. The CDR3 nucleotides are TGTGCCAGCAGCAGCGCGGGGGTAAATGAAAAACTGTTTTTT. It codes for CASSSAGVNEKLFF.

CDR3 protein: CASSSGTAPNQPQHF. The CDR3, as DNA: TGTGCCAGCAGCTCCGGGACAGCGCCAAATCAGCCCCAGCATTTT. The chain is built from TRBV11-2 and TRBJ1-5, with TRBD1 matching over 7 bases. Losses at the gene ends were 4 bases for V and 4 bases for J; bases not matched to a gene: 7. The CDR3 sequence is 15 residues long. The germline V gene encodes CDR1 SGHAT and CDR2 FQNNGV. The whole variable domain, filled in from reference TRBV11-2 and TRBJ1-5, reads EAGVAQSPRYKIIEKRQSVAFWCNPISGHATLYWYQQILGQGPKLLIQFQNNGVVDDSQLPKDRFSAERLKGVDSTLKIQPAKLEDSAVYLCASSSGTAPNQPQHFGDGTRLSIL.

This clone was seen only a few times. V and J are TRBV7-9 and TRBJ2-5; D not certain. V was clipped by 2 bases and J by 5 bases, with 12 bases between them. The germline CDR1 and CDR2 sequences are SEHNR and FQNEAQ (reference sequence). CDR3 size: 14 residues. In DNA, the CDR3 is TGTGCCAGCAGCTTATTGGGCCAATTCGAGACCCAGTACTTC. This gives the protein CASSLLGQFETQYF.

This clone was seen more than once but under ten times. The chain recombines TRBV7-2 with TRBJ2-3, with 9 bases matching TRBD2. The CDR3 is 15 amino acids. J was trimmed by 8 bases and V by 5 bases; bases with no gene match: 11. Per germline, CDR1 SGHTA and CDR2 FQGNSA. DNA for the CDR3: TGTGCCAGCAGCCCCTCTGTGCCTAGCGGGGCTACGCAGTATTTT. This translates into CASSPSVPSGATQYF.

The V call is TRBV2, the J call TRBJ2-5; tentatively, D is TRBD2 (6 bases). The DNA matches TRBJ2-7 better at its end, which makes the J call doubtful. From germline, CDR1 is SNHLY and CDR2 FYNNEI. CDR3 length: 13 amino acids. CDR3 amino acids: CASSEWGVNEQYF. The CDR3 DNA reads as TGTGCCAGCAGTGAGTGGGGGGTTAACGAGCAGTACTTC.

The chain employs TRBV7-3 and TRBJ2-7, with D tentatively TRBD1 (6 bases). The germline CDR1 and CDR2 sequences are SGHTA and FQGTGA. The CDR3 totals 15 residues. Trimming stripped 2 bases from V and 0 bases from J, with 11 bases between. The CDR3 loop is CASSLDGTSSYEQYF. Here the CDR3 DNA reads TGTGCCAGCAGCTTAGACGGGACATCCTCCTACGAGCAGTACTTC.

This rearrangement joins TRBV2 to TRBJ2-1; possibly TRBD1 for D (5 bases). The CDR3 sequence is 14 residues long. Trimming removed 2 bases at V and 2 bases at J, with 7 bases between. The V gene's germline CDR1 is SNHLY and CDR2 FYNNEI. The CDR3 DNA reads as TGTGCCAGCAGTGAAAGGGGTACCTACAATGAGCAGTTCTTC. This codes for CASSERGTYNEQFF.

This clone has a handful of counts. For the CDR3, the DNA is TGTGCCAGCCAGGGCGTCGATCAGCCCCAGCATTTT. Encoded protein: CASQGVDQPQHF. This rearrangement joins TRBV6-1 to TRBJ1-5; TRBD1 might be the D (5 bases). Trimming took off 8 bases at V and 5 bases at J, with 10 bases between the two ends. CDR1 is MNHNS and CDR2 is SASEGT in the germline V gene. The CDR3 is 12 residues long.

For the CDR3, the DNA is TGTGCCAGCAGCTCCAGGCGGGAGGCCCAGGATACGCAGTATTTT. It specifies CASSSRREAQDTQYF. The chain uses TRBV5-4 and TRBJ2-3; the match to TRBD2 covers 8 bases. Trimming took 3 bases from V and 6 from J; bases not matched to a gene: 9. CDR3 length equals 15 residues. Germline values: CDR1 SGHNT, CDR2 YYREEE (reference sequence).

The V call is TRBV5-1, the J call TRBJ2-5; tentatively, D is TRBD1 (6 bases). Per the germline V gene, CDR1 is SGHRS and CDR2 is YFSETQ. Trimming shortened V by 4 bases and J by 4 bases, and 14 bases separated the two germline ends. CDR3 length: 14 amino acids. Written as DNA, the CDR3 is TGCGCCAGCAGCCAACCCAGGGGCACAGAGACCCAGTACTTC. Its translation: CASSQPRGTETQYF.

The chain combines TRBV18 with TRBJ1-4; TRBD1 matches 7 bases. J was trimmed by 6 bases and V by 0 bases; bases with no gene match: 4. This CDR3 comprises 15 residues. Germline assignment: CDR1 KGHSH and CDR2 LQKENI. DNA for the CDR3: TGTGCCAGCTCACCACCAGGGACAGAATATGAAAAACTGTTTTTT. Translated, it gives CASSPPGTEYEKLFF.

The table lists this clone with a count of one. This chain connects TRBV6-6 to TRBJ1-1, with a possible D match to TRBD1 (6 bases). The CDR3 runs 15 residues. Germline CDR1 and CDR2: MNHNY and SVGAGI (reference sequence). V dropped 8 bases and J dropped 2 bases, with 18 bases sitting between them. The CDR3 nucleotides are TGTGCCAGCTACCACACCGGGACACCTAACACTGAAGCTTTCTTT. Its translation is CASYHTGTPNTEAFF.

The chain has TRBV28 and TRBJ2-1; 7 bases map to TRBD1. V was pared by 8 bases and J by 4 bases, with 5 bases of the junction left unmatched. CDR3 length: 13 amino acids. Germline V gives CDR1 MDHEN, CDR2 SYDVKM. The CDR3 sequence is CASGLTGYNEQFF. The CDR3 region has the DNA TGTGCCAGCGGGTTGACAGGGTACAATGAGCAGTTCTTC.